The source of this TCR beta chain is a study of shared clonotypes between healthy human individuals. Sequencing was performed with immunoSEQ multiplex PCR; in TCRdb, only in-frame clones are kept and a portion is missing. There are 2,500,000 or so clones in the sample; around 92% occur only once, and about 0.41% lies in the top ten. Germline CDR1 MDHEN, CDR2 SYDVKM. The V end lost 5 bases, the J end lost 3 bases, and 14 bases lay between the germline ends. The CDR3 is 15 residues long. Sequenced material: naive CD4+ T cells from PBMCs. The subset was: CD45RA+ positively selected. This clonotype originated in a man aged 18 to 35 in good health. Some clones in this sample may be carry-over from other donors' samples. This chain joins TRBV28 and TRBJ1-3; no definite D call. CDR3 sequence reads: CASSPAGSGGNTIYF. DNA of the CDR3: TGTGCCAGCAGTCCGGCCGGGTCTGGTGGAAACACCATATATTTT.